The table lists the clone carrying this T cell receptor (beta chain) with a count of one. The antigen is unknown. This CDR3 has 15 amino acids. V dropped 6 bases and J dropped 0 bases, with 9 bases sitting between them. CDR1 is LNHDA, CDR2 SQIVND, per germline (reference sequence). This entry is derived from a study of shared clonotypes between healthy human individuals. Study-level points and caveats: Only blood samples were collected, and tissue repertoires likely differ.

Naive CD8 populations comprised CD45RO-negative cells positively selected for CCR7, excluding terminally differentiated effector memory CD45RA+ cells. Data came from immunoSEQ multiplex PCR; TCRdb stores just in-frame clones and leaves some out. The repertoire holds roughly 1,800,000 clones, 85% to 95% seen once, with roughly 1% in the top ten. Sequenced: naive CD8+ T cells sorted from blood. The V gene is TRBV19, the J gene TRBJ1-6; D remains unclear. The TCR originated in a man between 18 and 29 years old in good health. The CDR3 coding sequence is TGTGCCAGTAGCCAGCCAAGCTCCTATAATTCACCCCTCCACTTT. The encoded protein is CASSQPSSYNSPLHF.